This T cell receptor (beta chain) was retrieved from a study of blood T cell repertoires in COVID-19. Clones were sequenced by immunoSEQ multiplex PCR, and TCRdb holds only the in-frame ones, with some missing. The repertoire consists of about 240,000 clones, with over 75% occurring once and the leading ten covering about 1.9%. V shed 7 bases and J shed 0 bases, with 16 bases lying between them. Per the germline V gene, CDR1 is SGHRS and CDR2 is YFSETQ. This CDR3 comprises 16 residues. Sequenced input: peripheral blood. This sequence joins TRBV5-1 and TRBJ1-4; D is possibly TRBD1 (6 bases). The sequence came from a man aged 25 to 45 who had recovered from COVID-19. The CDR3 protein is CASFLDRNATNEKLFF. The CDR3 DNA sequence: TGCGCCAGCTTCTTGGACAGAAACGCAACTAATGAAAAACTGTTTTTT. Full variable domain (missing parts from reference TRBV5-1 and TRBJ1-4): KAGVTQTPRYLIKTRGQQVTLSCSPISGHRSVSWYQQTPGQGLQFLFEYFSETQRNKGNFPGRFSGRQFSNSRSEMNVSTLELGDSALYLCASFLDRNATNEKLFFGSGTQLSVL.